Listed below are T cell receptor beta chains from one sample, sequenced in a study of cytomegalovirus exposure and HLA in healthy donors. Only in-frame clones appear in the TCRdb table, and some are missing; sequencing was by immunoSEQ multiplex PCR. In the table there are about 180,000 clones, 85% of which are singletons. The sample consisted of PBMCs. The receptors shown here come from a boy aged 2 to 10 in good health and CMV-seronegative. Both conserved end residues are part of each CDR3. The D gene is left open where the match is weak. Expanded clones get a size class; other rows say once, few or many, or leave the size out.

clone_size: once; cdr3_length: 16; j_call: TRBJ1-2; v_call: TRBV28; d_call: TRBD1; cdr3_aa: CASSSHRDRGNYGYTF; cdr3_nt: TGTGCCAGCAGTTCTCACCGGGACAGGGGGAACTATGGCTACACCTTC
clone_size: -; cdr3_length: 10; j_call: TRBJ2-5; v_call: TRBV6-1; d_call: -; cdr3_aa: CASSLGHQYF; cdr3_nt: TGTGCCAGCAGTCTGGGCCACCAGTACTTC
clone_size: -; cdr3_length: 15; j_call: TRBJ1-6; v_call: TRBV19; d_call: -; cdr3_aa: CASSAERGRDSPLHF; cdr3_nt: TGTGCCAGTAGTGCAGAGAGGGGGAGGGATTCACCCCTCCACTTT
clone_size: -; cdr3_length: 12; j_call: TRBJ1-2; v_call: TRBV6-5; d_call: -; cdr3_aa: CASSEVMAGATF; cdr3_nt: TGTGCCAGCAGTGAAGTGATGGCAGGGGCCACCTTC
clone_size: once; cdr3_length: 13; j_call: TRBJ2-5; v_call: TRBV30; d_call: TRBD2; cdr3_aa: CAWTGGAGETQYF; cdr3_nt: TGTGCCTGGACCGGGGGGGCCGGGGAGACCCAGTACTTC
clone_size: -; cdr3_length: 14; j_call: TRBJ2-5; v_call: TRBV5-1; d_call: -; cdr3_aa: CASSSMRQGETQYF; cdr3_nt: TGCGCCAGCAGCTCGATGAGACAAGGAGAGACCCAGTACTTC
clone_size: -; cdr3_length: 14; j_call: TRBJ1-1; v_call: TRBV7-2; d_call: -; cdr3_aa: CASSPQGLNTEAFF; cdr3_nt: TGTGCCAGCAGCCCCCAGGGTCTGAACACTGAAGCTTTCTTT
clone_size: -; cdr3_length: 14; j_call: TRBJ2-4; v_call: TRBV19; d_call: TRBD1; cdr3_aa: CASNRGQASWIQYF; cdr3_nt: TGTGCCAGTAACCGGGGACAGGCCTCCTGGATTCAGTACTTC
clone_size: -; cdr3_length: 13; j_call: TRBJ2-7; v_call: TRBV10-3; d_call: -; cdr3_aa: CAISGDNSYEQYF; cdr3_nt: TGTGCCATCAGTGGGGACAACTCCTACGAGCAGTACTTC
clone_size: -; cdr3_length: 15; j_call: TRBJ2-2; v_call: TRBV11-2; d_call: TRBD2; cdr3_aa: CASSRGGAFTGELFF; cdr3_nt: TGTGCCAGCAGCCGCGGGGGGGCGTTTACCGGGGAGCTGTTTTTT
clone_size: once; cdr3_length: 15; j_call: TRBJ1-1; v_call: TRBV5-5; d_call: -; cdr3_aa: CASSHPRGRDTEAFF; cdr3_nt: TGTGCCAGCAGCCACCCCAGGGGCAGGGACACTGAAGCTTTCTTT
clone_size: -; cdr3_length: 15; j_call: TRBJ2-1; v_call: TRBV19; d_call: TRBD2; cdr3_aa: CASGESGGAYNEQFF; cdr3_nt: TGTGCCAGTGGAGAATCGGGAGGCGCTTACAATGAGCAGTTCTTC
clone_size: -; cdr3_length: 16; j_call: TRBJ2-3; v_call: TRBV28; d_call: -; cdr3_aa: CASSEIQGWGTDTQYF; cdr3_nt: TGTGCCAGCAGTGAGATACAGGGATGGGGCACAGATACGCAGTATTTT
clone_size: -; cdr3_length: 16; j_call: TRBJ2-1; v_call: TRBV6-4; d_call: TRBD2; cdr3_aa: CASSDTRTSDGNEQFF; cdr3_nt: TGTGCCAGCAGTGATACTAGGACTAGCGACGGCAATGAGCAGTTCTTC
clone_size: -; cdr3_length: 15; j_call: TRBJ1-1; v_call: TRBV5-4; d_call: -; cdr3_aa: CASSLRGRVNTEAFF; cdr3_nt: TGTGCCAGCAGCTTGAGGGGCAGGGTGAACACTGAAGCTTTCTTT
clone_size: -; cdr3_length: 19; j_call: TRBJ2-3; v_call: TRBV28; d_call: TRBD1; cdr3_aa: CASSLAFGRGLSSTDTQYF; cdr3_nt: TGTGCCAGCAGTTTAGCTTTTGGCAGGGGGTTGTCGAGCACAGATACGCAGTATTTT
clone_size: -; cdr3_length: 14; j_call: TRBJ1-4; v_call: TRBV6-5; d_call: -; cdr3_aa: CASSYAGVGEKLFF; cdr3_nt: TGTGCCAGCAGTTACGCAGGGGTCGGGGAAAAACTGTTTTTT
clone_size: -; cdr3_length: 14; j_call: TRBJ1-5; v_call: TRBV19; d_call: TRBD1; cdr3_aa: CASSTDRAPQPQHF; cdr3_nt: TGTGCCAGTAGTACGGACAGGGCTCCTCAGCCCCAGCATTTT
clone_size: few; cdr3_length: 12; j_call: TRBJ2-1; v_call: TRBV6-1; d_call: TRBD2; cdr3_aa: CASRLAVNEQFF; cdr3_nt: TGTGCCAGCAGGCTAGCGGTCAATGAGCAGTTCTTC
clone_size: -; cdr3_length: 15; j_call: TRBJ2-3; v_call: TRBV9; d_call: TRBD2; cdr3_aa: CASSVAGGGTDTQYF; cdr3_nt: TGTGCCAGCAGCGTAGCGGGGGGGGGCACAGATACGCAGTATTTT
clone_size: -; cdr3_length: 14; j_call: TRBJ2-1; v_call: TRBV19; d_call: -; cdr3_aa: CASSMVLASDEQFF; cdr3_nt: TGTGCCAGTAGTATGGTTCTAGCGTCGGATGAGCAGTTCTTC
clone_size: -; cdr3_length: 15; j_call: TRBJ1-5; v_call: TRBV6-5; d_call: TRBD1; cdr3_aa: CASRSLSGGSQPQHF; cdr3_nt: TGTGCCAGCAGATCTCTCTCAGGGGGCAGCCAGCCCCAGCATTTT
clone_size: -; cdr3_length: 15; j_call: TRBJ2-3; v_call: TRBV5-6; d_call: -; cdr3_aa: CASILFGEGTDTQYF; cdr3_nt: TGTGCCAGCATCCTCTTTGGGGAGGGCACAGATACGCAGTATTTT
clone_size: few; cdr3_length: 15; j_call: TRBJ2-1; v_call: TRBV13; d_call: -; cdr3_aa: CASSLGGDLGHEQFF; cdr3_nt: TGTGCCAGCAGCTTAGGAGGGGACTTGGGGCATGAGCAGTTCTTC
clone_size: -; cdr3_length: 13; j_call: TRBJ2-3; v_call: TRBV6-1; d_call: -; cdr3_aa: CASRLASADTQYF; cdr3_nt: TGTGCCAGCAGGCTAGCGTCGGCAGATACGCAGTATTTT
clone_size: -; cdr3_length: 17; j_call: TRBJ2-3; v_call: TRBV18; d_call: TRBD1; cdr3_aa: CASSPLGYRGFSDTQYF; cdr3_nt: TGTGCCAGCTCACCACTCGGTTACAGGGGGTTTTCAGATACGCAGTATTTT
clone_size: -; cdr3_length: 11; j_call: TRBJ1-1; v_call: TRBV7-9; d_call: -; cdr3_aa: CASSLDSEAFF; cdr3_nt: TGTGCCAGCAGCTTGGACAGCGAAGCTTTCTTT
clone_size: -; cdr3_length: 15; j_call: TRBJ1-3; v_call: TRBV28; d_call: TRBD1; cdr3_aa: CASSPRRRGENTIYF; cdr3_nt: TGTGCCAGCAGTCCCCGTCGCAGGGGGGAAAACACCATATATTTT
clone_size: -; cdr3_length: 17; j_call: TRBJ1-1; v_call: TRBV28; d_call: -; cdr3_aa: CASSPQAPWEGNTEAFF; cdr3_nt: TGTGCCAGCAGCCCACAGGCGCCGTGGGAGGGGAACACTGAAGCTTTCTTT
clone_size: once; cdr3_length: 13; j_call: TRBJ1-2; v_call: TRBV28; d_call: TRBD1; cdr3_aa: CASSLSGGYGYTF; cdr3_nt: TGTGCCAGCAGTTTATCAGGGGGCTATGGCTACACCTTC
clone_size: -; cdr3_length: 15; j_call: TRBJ2-3; v_call: TRBV9; d_call: TRBD2; cdr3_aa: CASSVTSGRSDTQYF; cdr3_nt: TGTGCCAGCAGCGTTACTAGCGGGAGGTCAGATACGCAGTATTTT
clone_size: -; cdr3_length: 15; j_call: TRBJ2-5; v_call: TRBV9; d_call: TRBD2; cdr3_aa: CASSVGLAGRETQYF; cdr3_nt: TGTGCCAGCAGCGTTGGGCTAGCGGGAAGGGAGACCCAGTACTTC
clone_size: once; cdr3_length: 16; j_call: TRBJ1-5; v_call: TRBV7-8; d_call: -; cdr3_aa: CASSMAGQGSNQPQHF; cdr3_nt: TGTGCCAGCAGCATGGCAGGGCAAGGGAGCAATCAGCCCCAGCATTTT
clone_size: -; cdr3_length: 14; j_call: TRBJ2-3; v_call: TRBV5-5; d_call: -; cdr3_aa: CASSRAPRSDTQYF; cdr3_nt: TGTGCCAGCAGCCGAGCGCCAAGGTCAGATACGCAGTATTTT
clone_size: -; cdr3_length: 15; j_call: TRBJ2-7; v_call: TRBV7-9; d_call: TRBD2; cdr3_aa: CASSLGTSAFYEQYF; cdr3_nt: TGTGCCAGCAGCTTGGGGACTAGCGCCTTCTACGAGCAGTACTTC
clone_size: -; cdr3_length: 12; j_call: TRBJ2-3; v_call: TRBV30; d_call: TRBD2; cdr3_aa: CAGRGGEDTQYF; cdr3_nt: TGTGCCGGACGGGGGGGCGAAGATACGCAGTATTTT
clone_size: -; cdr3_length: 12; j_call: TRBJ1-1; v_call: TRBV29-1; d_call: -; cdr3_aa: CSVDHQGTEAFF; cdr3_nt: TGCAGCGTTGACCATCAGGGCACTGAAGCTTTCTTT
clone_size: -; cdr3_length: 13; j_call: TRBJ1-1; v_call: TRBV18; d_call: -; cdr3_aa: CASSPGRETEAFF; cdr3_nt: TGTGCCAGCTCACCTGGGCGGGAGACTGAAGCTTTCTTT
clone_size: few; cdr3_length: 13; j_call: TRBJ2-5; v_call: TRBV7-2; d_call: TRBD1; cdr3_aa: CASSRDSQETQYF; cdr3_nt: TGTGCCAGCAGCCGGGACAGCCAAGAGACCCAGTACTTC
clone_size: -; cdr3_length: 15; j_call: TRBJ1-6; v_call: TRBV5-1; d_call: TRBD1; cdr3_aa: CASSLWDSGNSPLHF; cdr3_nt: TGCGCCAGCAGCTTGTGGGACAGCGGTAATTCACCCCTCCACTTT
clone_size: -; cdr3_length: 14; j_call: TRBJ1-2; v_call: TRBV6-5; d_call: TRBD1; cdr3_aa: CASRITGESSGYTF; cdr3_nt: TGTGCCAGCAGGATAACAGGGGAGTCGTCTGGCTACACCTTC
clone_size: -; cdr3_length: 14; j_call: TRBJ2-7; v_call: TRBV2; d_call: -; cdr3_aa: CASRYEGDRGEQYF; cdr3_nt: TGTGCCAGCAGGTACGAGGGAGACCGTGGCGAGCAGTACTTC
clone_size: once; cdr3_length: 15; j_call: TRBJ1-2; v_call: TRBV19; d_call: TRBD1; cdr3_aa: CASSIERTGGRGYTF; cdr3_nt: TGTGCCAGTAGTATAGAAAGGACAGGGGGCCGGGGCTACACCTTC
clone_size: once; cdr3_length: 10; j_call: TRBJ1-1; v_call: TRBV29-1; d_call: -; cdr3_aa: CSVSNTEAFF; cdr3_nt: TGCAGCGTTTCAAACACTGAAGCTTTCTTT
clone_size: -; cdr3_length: 18; j_call: TRBJ2-2; v_call: TRBV7-8; d_call: TRBD2; cdr3_aa: CASSLAVSGGANTGELFF; cdr3_nt: TGTGCCAGCAGCTTAGCGGTTTCCGGGGGGGCGAACACCGGGGAGCTGTTTTTT
clone_size: -; cdr3_length: 14; j_call: TRBJ1-2; v_call: TRBV30; d_call: TRBD1; cdr3_aa: CAWSAPGGVYGYTF; cdr3_nt: TGTGCCTGGAGTGCCCCAGGGGGCGTCTATGGCTACACCTTC
clone_size: -; cdr3_length: 17; j_call: TRBJ1-1; v_call: TRBV14; d_call: -; cdr3_aa: CASSQYRGIDGNTEAFF; cdr3_nt: TGTGCCAGCAGCCAATATCGGGGTATTGATGGGAACACTGAAGCTTTCTTT